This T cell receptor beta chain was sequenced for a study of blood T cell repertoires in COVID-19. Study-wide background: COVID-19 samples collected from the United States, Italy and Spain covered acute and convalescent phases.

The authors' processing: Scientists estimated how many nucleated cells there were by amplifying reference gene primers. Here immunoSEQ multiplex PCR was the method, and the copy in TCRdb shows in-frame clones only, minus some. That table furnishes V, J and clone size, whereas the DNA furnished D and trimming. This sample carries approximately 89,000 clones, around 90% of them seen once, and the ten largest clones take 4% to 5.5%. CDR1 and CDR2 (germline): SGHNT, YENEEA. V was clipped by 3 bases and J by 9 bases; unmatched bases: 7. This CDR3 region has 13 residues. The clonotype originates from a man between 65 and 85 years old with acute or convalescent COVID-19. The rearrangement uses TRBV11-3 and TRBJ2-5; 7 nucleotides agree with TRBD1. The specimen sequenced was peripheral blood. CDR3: CASSFDRAGSQYF. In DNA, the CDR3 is TGTGCCAGCAGCTTCGACAGGGCAGGTTCCCAGTACTTC.